Each of the 20 T cell receptor beta chains below was sequenced from the same sample in a study of blood T cell repertoires in COVID-19. The protocol was immunoSEQ multiplex PCR, while the TCRdb copy is restricted to in-frame clones and leaves out a portion. The sample records some 88,000 clones, approximately 86% being singletons. Sequencing input: peripheral blood. These receptors all come from a man between 60 and 75 years old with acute or convalescent COVID-19.

The rearrangement uses TRBV21-1 and TRBJ2-1; the DNA was not compared with TRBD1, the D call given in the table. TRBV21-1 is recorded as a pseudogene. This CDR3 is built from 11 residues. CDR3 sequence (DNA): TGTGCCAGCCCAACAGGGCATGAGCAGTTCTTC. This gives the protein CASPTGHEQFF.

The chain carries TRBV11-1 and TRBJ1-1; D possibly corresponds to TRBD1 (6 bases). Germline V CDR1 and CDR2: SGHAT, FQDESV (reference sequence). Trimming took 5 bases from V and 5 from J, leaving 15 bases between them. This CDR3 region has 14 residues. In DNA form, the CDR3 reads TGTGCCAGCAGCCTCAGATCAGGGGTAACTGAAGCTTTCTTT. This gives the protein CASSLRSGVTEAFF.

This chain links TRBV27 with TRBJ2-1; D remains ambiguous. This CDR3 contains 10 residues. Deletions cut 0 bases from V and 13 bases from J, with 4 bases between. In germline, CDR1 is MNHEY, CDR2 SMNVEV (reference sequence). The CDR3 sequence: CASSLSPQFF. Here the CDR3 DNA reads TGTGCCAGCAGTTTATCCCCTCAGTTCTTC.

This clone has just one count. The chain combines TRBV6-2 or TRBV6-3 with TRBJ2-1; TRBD1 or TRBD2 may be the D gene (6 bases each). V lost 6 bases and J lost 9, with 15 bases in between. The CDR3 covers 13 residues. Germline V CDR1 and CDR2: MNHEY, SVGEGT. In nucleotides, the CDR3 is TGTGCCAGCAGCGGGGGCGCCGGTGTTGAGCAGTTCTTC. It encodes CASSGGAGVEQFF.

This clone showed up just once. The chain has TRBV11-2 and TRBJ2-3, with 7 bases lining up with TRBD2. With 1 base clipped from V and 4 bases from J, the junction kept 5 bases outside the gene matches. Germline V gene data show CDR1 as SGHAT and CDR2 as FQNNGV. This CDR3 is built from 15 residues. CDR3 bases: TGTGCCAGCAGCTTAGTGGCGGGAGTCGCAGATACGCAGTATTTT. Its protein product is CASSLVAGVADTQYF.

This chain joins TRBV27 and TRBJ1-1, with TRBD1 matching 8 bases. In germline, CDR1 is MNHEY, CDR2 SMNVEV (reference sequence). The CDR3 length is 14 residues. Losses at the gene ends were 4 bases for V and 5 bases for J; bases not matched to a gene: 6. The CDR3 loop is CASSSRQGATEAFF. The CDR3, as DNA: TGTGCCAGCAGTTCCCGCCAGGGGGCGACTGAAGCTTTCTTT.

The CDR3 nucleotides read TGCGCCAGCAGCCCACAGGGGGGTCAGCCCCAGCATTTT. Protein sequence: CASSPQGGQPQHF. V is TRBV5-1 and J is TRBJ1-5, with 8 positions matching TRBD1. CDR1 and CDR2 from the germline V gene are SGHRS and YFSETQ. This CDR3 has 13 amino acids. Trimming cost V 4 bases and J 6 bases; bases outside gene matches: 3.

This rearrangement joins TRBV30 to TRBJ1-6; 7 bases are a match to TRBD1. CDR3 length equals 14 residues. Germline V gene sequence: CDR1 GTSNPN, CDR2 SVGIG (reference sequence). Trimming cost V 3 bases and J 10 bases; bases outside gene matches: 9. CDR3 region: CAWSPRTGKSPLHF. The CDR3 DNA follows: TGTGCCTGGAGCCCCCGGACAGGAAAATCACCCCTCCACTTT.

The chain links TRBV5-1 to TRBJ1-4; TRBD1 matches 11 bases. Germline lookup yields CDR1 SGHRS and CDR2 YFSETQ. The CDR3 has 17 amino acids. The trim removed 0 bases at V and 3 bases at J, leaving 4 bases unmatched. CDR3 region: CASSLGGQGAPNEKLFF. In nucleotides, the CDR3 is TGCGCCAGCAGCTTGGGTGGACAGGGGGCACCTAATGAAAAACTGTTTTTT. Full variable domain (rest looked up from reference TRBV5-1 and TRBJ1-4): KAGVTQTPRYLIKTRGQQVTLSCSPISGHRSVSWYQQTPGQGLQFLFEYFSETQRNKGNFPGRFSGRQFSNSRSEMNVSTLELGDSALYLCASSLGGQGAPNEKLFFGSGTQLSVL.

The CDR3 DNA is TGTGCCAGCAGCCTTACCTACGAGCAGTACTTC. Translating it yields CASSLTYEQYF. J is TRBJ2-7 and V is TRBV11-3; no clear D. Trimming took off 5 bases at V and 2 bases at J, with 4 bases between the two ends. Germline V gene lookup returns CDR1 SGHNT and CDR2 YENEEA. The length of the CDR3 is 11 residues.

This CDR3 is CASGTGVEKLFF. The CDR3 DNA is TGTGCCAGCGGGACAGGGGTTGAAAAACTGTTTTTT. The chain employs TRBV6-6 and TRBJ1-4; TRBD1 aligns across 10 bases. Unmatched junction bases numbered 1, after V lost 8 bases and J lost 7 bases. This CDR3 has 12 amino acids. CDR1 and CDR2 (germline): MNHNY, SVGAGI (reference sequence).

This CDR3 is CAWSAPRRDRGDEQYF. The DNA for the CDR3 is TGTGCCTGGAGTGCTCCCCGCCGGGACAGGGGCGACGAGCAGTACTTC. The chain couples TRBV30 to TRBJ2-7, with TRBD1 matching 10 bases. After removal of 1 base from V and 5 bases from J, the junction contained 11 bases not matched to a gene. Per germline, CDR1 GTSNPN and CDR2 SVGIG (reference sequence). The CDR3 has 16 residues.

The rearrangement links TRBV6-1 to TRBJ2-3; D unclear. The V end was cut by 2 bases, the J end by 8 bases, with 17 bases between. Germline CDR1 reads MNHNS; CDR2 reads SASEGT. This CDR3 has 15 residues. The CDR3 sequence: CASSESPHGLSTQYF. Here the CDR3 DNA reads TGTGCCAGCAGTGAATCTCCTCATGGCCTTTCTACGCAGTATTTT.

The V gene is TRBV29-1, the J gene TRBJ1-2; 8 bases align to TRBD1. From germline, CDR1 is SQVTM and CDR2 ANQGSEA. This CDR3 spans 14 amino acids. V was pared by 0 bases and J by 8 bases, with 8 bases of the junction left unmatched. The CDR3 nucleotides read TGCAGCGTTGAAGATCCCGTGACAGGGGCCGGCTACACCTTC. It is translated as CSVEDPVTGAGYTF.

The gene calls are TRBV29-1 and TRBJ1-2; 8 bases are shared with TRBD1. Trimming at V came to 4 bases and at J to 3 bases, leaving 4 bases not matched to a gene. CDR3 length equals 13 residues. Germline CDR1 reads SQVTM; CDR2 reads ANQGSEA. The CDR3 region has the DNA TGCAGCGTTGGGACAGGGCAATACTATGGCTACACCTTC. As protein: CSVGTGQYYGYTF. The full variable domain, completed using reference TRBV29-1 and TRBJ1-2, is SAVISQKPSRDICQRGTSLTIQCQVDSQVTMMFWYRQQPGQSLTLIATANQGSEATYESGFVIDKFPISRPNLTFSTLTVSNMSPEDSSIYLCSVGTGQYYGYTFGSGTRLTVV.

The chain uses TRBV9 and TRBJ1-1; the D is unclear. The CDR3 has 15 amino acids. Trimming cost V 4 bases and J 0 bases, with 13 bases left between them. CDR1 is SGDLS and CDR2 is YYNGEE in the germline V gene. The CDR3 region is CASSREGFLNTEAFF. CDR3 DNA: TGTGCCAGCAGCCGGGAAGGCTTTCTGAACACTGAAGCTTTCTTT.

V and J are TRBV18 and TRBJ2-2, with a tentative D call TRBD1 (6 bases). Trimming left V 6 bases short and J 0 bases short, with 11 bases between. This CDR3 has 15 amino acids. Germline-derived CDR1 and CDR2 are KGHSH and LQKENI. Here the CDR3 reads CASSDRTANTGELFF. CDR3 nucleotide sequence: TGTGCCAGCTCCGACAGGACAGCGAACACCGGGGAGCTGTTTTTT. Using reference TRBV18 and TRBJ2-2 for the parts outside the CDR3, the full variable domain is NAGVMQNPRHLVRRRGQEARLRCSPMKGHSHVYWYRQLPEEGLKFMVYLQKENIIDESGMPKERFSAEFPKEGPSILRIQQVVRGDSAAYFCASSDRTANTGELFFGEGSRLTVL.

V usage is TRBV19 and J usage is TRBJ1-2, with D possibly matching TRBD1 (6 bases). Between the trimmed V and J ends, which lost 3 bases and 5 bases, there was a span of 7 bases. The CDR3 spans 12 residues. The germline V gene has CDR1 LNHDA and CDR2 SQIVND (reference sequence). CDR3 in DNA: TGTGCCAGTAGTATTGGACAGTATGGCTACACCTTC. Translation gives CASSIGQYGYTF. Together with reference TRBV19 and TRBJ1-2, the CDR3 gives the full variable domain: DGGITQSPKYLFRKEGQNVTLSCEQNLNHDAMYWYRQDPGQGLRLIYYSQIVNDFQKGDIAEGYSVSREKKESFPLTVTSAQKNPTAFYLCASSIGQYGYTFGSGTRLTVV.

The rearrangement joins TRBV7-6 to TRBJ1-1; perhaps TRBD1 as D (5 bases). Germline V lookup: CDR1 SGHVS, CDR2 FNYEAQ. With 5 bases removed from V and 2 bases from J, the gap between germline ends came to 15 bases. CDR3 length equals 15 residues. This CDR3 is CASSRATGTNTEAFF. The CDR3 coding sequence is TGTGCCAGCAGCAGAGCAACAGGCACCAACACTGAAGCTTTCTTT.

This clone was observed a single time. Other DNA variants within this sample encode the same CDR3. J is TRBJ2-5 and V is TRBV30; 7 bases map to TRBD2. The V segment lost 0 bases and the J segment 5 bases; nucleotides outside the gene matches: 0. The germline V gene encodes CDR1 GTSNPN and CDR2 SVGIG (reference sequence). The length of the CDR3 is 12 residues. CDR3 bases: TGTGCCTGGAGTGTGCGGGGGGAGACCCAGTACTTC. This sequence encodes CAWSVRGETQYF.